This T cell receptor beta chain was obtained from a study of molecular identifiers for immune sequencing clone quantification. This CDR3 spans 13 amino acids. V shed 0 bases and J shed 8 bases, with 10 bases lying between them. Germline V gene sequence: CDR1 SQVTM, CDR2 ANQGSEA. Comments on this clonotype: The antigen remains undetermined.

Previously described methods and listed TCR primers were used for bulk TCR libraries. In TCRdb, the PCR reads were re-called with MiXCR into one record per CDR3 protein. The repertoire holds approximately 320,000 distinct CDR3 sequences, roughly 24% seen once, with about 0.71% in the top ten. The CD8+CD4-CCR7+CD45RA+ phenotype defined the sorted naive CD8 T cells. Notes on the study in general: Over 99% of CMV-specific effector molecules, but under 1% of naive ones, were in clones above 20 copies. Shared barcodes on identical TCR molecules could underestimate the sizes of highly expanded clones.

This TCR derives from a human donor in good health. Some libraries in this study had Jurkat cell RNA spiked in. The sequenced sample was naive CD8+ T cells from blood, with Jurkat cell RNA spiked in. Subset specified: FACS-sorted CD8+CD4-CCR7+CD45RA+ naive T cells. The chain couples TRBV29-1 to TRBJ1-4; D is uncertain. The CDR3 here is CSVEEGRAEKLFF. CDR3 sequence (DNA): TGCAGCGTTGAAGAAGGTCGGGCAGAAAAACTGTTTTTT.